This T cell receptor (beta chain) was retrieved from a study of blood T cell repertoires in COVID-19. Study-wide background: Samples came from the United States, Italy and Spain, spanning acute and convalescent COVID-19. Nucleic acid was either cDNA or gDNA, and it came from T cells, B-cell-depleted T cells, or PBMCs.

Germline CDR1 is SGHRS and CDR2 is YFSETQ. Trimming pared 5 bases from V and 3 bases from J, leaving 4 bases between. The CDR3 contains 11 residues. On this clone: Other DNA sequences within the sample encode an identical CDR3.

Original processing notes: Amplified reference gene primers provided the basis for estimating nucleated cell counts. TCRdb's copy holds only in-frame clones and misses some; the assay was immunoSEQ multiplex PCR. V, J and clone size derive from that table, while D and trimming were established from the DNA sequence. The sample includes roughly 120,000 clones, approximately 80% of them seen just once. The chain links TRBV5-1 to TRBJ2-3; D remains ambiguous. This clonotype was obtained from an older woman with acute or convalescent COVID-19. The material sequenced was peripheral blood. Here the CDR3 reads CASSVTDTQYF. In DNA, the CDR3 is TGCGCCAGCAGTGTAACAGATACGCAGTATTTT.